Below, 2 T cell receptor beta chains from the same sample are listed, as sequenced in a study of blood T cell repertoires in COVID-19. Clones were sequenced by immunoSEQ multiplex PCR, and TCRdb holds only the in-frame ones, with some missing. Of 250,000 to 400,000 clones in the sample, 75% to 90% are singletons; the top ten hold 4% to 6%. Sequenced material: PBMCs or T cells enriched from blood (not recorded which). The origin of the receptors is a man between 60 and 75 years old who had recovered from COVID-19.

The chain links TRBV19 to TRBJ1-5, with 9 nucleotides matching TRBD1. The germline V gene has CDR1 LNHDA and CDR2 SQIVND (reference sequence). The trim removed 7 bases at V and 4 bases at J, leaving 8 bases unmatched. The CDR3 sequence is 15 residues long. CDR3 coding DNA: TGTGCCAGTAATCCACAGGGGGCGTCAAATCAGCCCCAGCATTTT. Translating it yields CASNPQGASNQPQHF.

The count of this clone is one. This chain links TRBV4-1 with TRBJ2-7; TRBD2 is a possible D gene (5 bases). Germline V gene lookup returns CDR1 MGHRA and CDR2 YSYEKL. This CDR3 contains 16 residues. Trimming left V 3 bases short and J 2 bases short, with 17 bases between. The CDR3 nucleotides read TGCGCCAGCAGCCAGGAAAAGCGGTTGGATACCTACGAGCAGTACTTC. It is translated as CASSQEKRLDTYEQYF.